Each of the 29 T cell receptor beta chains below was sequenced from the same sample in a study of T and B cells in COVID-19 patients. TRB was amplified from about 250-500 ng of blood genomic DNA. BIOMED2 TRB-A/B primer pools were used in multiplex TRB PCR. TCRdb reanalysed the multiplex PCR reads using MiXCR and keeps one entry per CDR3 protein. The sample includes thousands of distinct CDR3 sequences, roughly 21% of them seen just once. Sequencing used blood. Receptor source: a human donor who had recovered from COVID-19.

The V and J genes are TRBV11-2 and TRBJ1-1, with 8 bases that match TRBD1. V lost 3 bases and J lost 4; bases outside the gene matches: 1. Germline CDR1 is SGHAT and CDR2 is FQNNGV. The CDR3 spans 13 residues. CDR3 region: CASSFTGGTEAFF. CDR3 nucleotides: TGTGCCAGCAGCTTTACAGGGGGCACTGAAGCTTTCTTT.

This clonotype is medium-sized in the sample. The chain has TRBV19 and TRBJ1-1; weak D call: TRBD1 (5 bases). V gave up 0 bases and J gave up 8 bases, with 16 bases separating them. The CDR3 is made up of 15 amino acids. Germline values: CDR1 LNHDA, CDR2 SQIVND (reference sequence). The DNA for the CDR3 is TGTGCCAGTAGTATAGATCGGAGTGGGACGGACGAAGCTTTCTTT. Translated: CASSIDRSGTDEAFF.

The DNA of the CDR3 is TGCGCCAGCAGCTTGACGTCGGACAGGGGCTACACCTTC. Its protein is CASSLTSDRGYTF. The rearrangement links TRBV5-1 to TRBJ1-2, with 7 bases aligning to TRBD1. The length of the CDR3 is 13 residues. In germline, CDR1 is SGHRS, CDR2 YFSETQ. The ends lost 1 base at V and 8 bases at J; junction bases unmatched: 5.

By sample share, this clonotype is medium-sized. This chain uses TRBV6-4 with TRBJ2-3, with 7 bases that match TRBD2. Germline values: CDR1 MRHNA, CDR2 SNTAGT. CDR3 size: 15 residues. Trimming at V came to 5 bases and at J to 0 bases, leaving 5 bases not matched to a gene. In nucleotides, the CDR3 is TGTGCCAGCAGTTCTAGCGGTCATAGCACAGATACGCAGTATTTT. Translation: CASSSSGHSTDTQYF.

This clonotype is classed as medium-sized. J is TRBJ2-7 and V is TRBV6-1, with 11 bases lining up with TRBD2. With V trimmed by 1 base and J by 3 bases, 11 bases remained unmatched. This CDR3 has 18 residues. Per germline, CDR1 MNHNS and CDR2 SASEGT. CDR3 in DNA: TGTGCCAGCAGTGAAGTGGGCCTAGCGGGGGGAGGTTACTACGAGCAGTACTTC. Residues: CASSEVGLAGGGYYEQYF.

Judged by abundance, this clonotype is medium-sized. This sequence joins TRBV18 and TRBJ2-3; 11 bases line up with TRBD1. Trimming took 6 bases from V and 3 from J; bases not matched to a gene: 5. Germline V gives CDR1 KGHSH, CDR2 LQKENI. This CDR3 is built from 15 residues. Written as DNA, the CDR3 is TGTGCCAGCTCGTTCGGACAGGGGGCAACAGATACGCAGTATTTT. Residues: CASSFGQGATDTQYF.

By share, this clonotype ranks as medium-sized (0.01 to 0.1%). The chain couples TRBV19 to TRBJ1-5; D is undetermined. The V and J ends lost 2 bases and 4 bases respectively, with 9 bases between them. Germline values: CDR1 LNHDA, CDR2 SQIVND (reference sequence). The CDR3 has 14 amino acids. The CDR3 nucleotides are TGTGCCAGTAGTATAAGTCAGCCAAATCAGCCCCAGCATTTT. Translated: CASSISQPNQPQHF.

This clonotype is medium-sized in the sample. This sequence joins TRBV6-1 and TRBJ2-2; D is unresolved. CDR3 length: 17 amino acids. The V and J ends lost 0 bases and 6 bases respectively, with 17 bases between them. Germline V gene lookup returns CDR1 MNHNS and CDR2 SASEGT. The CDR3 DNA reads TGTGCCAGCAGTGAAGCGCGAAGTGCCCAATACCCCGGGGAGCTGTTTTTT. Amino acid sequence: CASSEARSAQYPGELFF.

This clonotype was counted a few times. The chain joins TRBV5-1 to TRBJ2-3; D gene ambiguous. V was pared by 5 bases and J by 6 bases, with 10 bases between. Germline CDR1 SGHRS, CDR2 YFSETQ. The CDR3 is made up of 12 amino acids. CDR3 nucleotides: TGCGCCAGCAGTTTTACTTGGGATACGCAGTATTTT. This encodes CASSFTWDTQYF.

The V gene is TRBV4-1, the J gene TRBJ2-1, with 13 nucleotides matching TRBD2. J was trimmed by 10 bases and V by 4 bases; bases with no gene match: 7. Germline V gene lookup returns CDR1 MGHRA and CDR2 YSYEKL. The CDR3 covers 15 residues. In DNA, the CDR3 is TGCGCCAGCAGCCCCCGGACTAGCGGGGGAGGCGAGCAGTTCTTC. It is translated as CASSPRTSGGGEQFF.

The genes are TRBV5-1 and TRBJ2-7; 9 nucleotides agree with TRBD1. The V gene end was trimmed by 4 bases and the J gene end by 4 bases; junction bases not matched to a gene: 6. Germline V gene lookup returns CDR1 SGHRS and CDR2 YFSETQ. This CDR3 spans 14 amino acids. This chain's CDR3 is CASSPGTGKYEQYF. The DNA for the CDR3 is TGCGCCAGCAGCCCCGGGACAGGGAAATACGAGCAGTACTTC.

This clonotype was detected a few times. The chain employs TRBV20-1 and TRBJ1-1, with TRBD1 as a possible D gene (6 bases). CDR1 is DFQATT and CDR2 is SNEGSKA in the germline V gene (reference sequence). The CDR3 covers 14 residues. V shed 0 bases and J shed 2 bases, with 10 bases lying between them. The CDR3 DNA is TGCAGTGCTAGAGATGTGGGGGCCAACACTGAAGCTTTCTTT. Its translation is CSARDVGANTEAFF.

In its sample, this clonotype is medium-sized. The chain employs TRBV7-9 and TRBJ2-3, with a possible D match to TRBD2 (5 bases). The V end was cut by 5 bases, the J end by 3 bases, with 9 bases between. In germline, CDR1 is SEHNR, CDR2 FQNEAQ (reference sequence). This CDR3 region has 13 residues. CDR3 region: CASSPRGTDTQYF. The CDR3 DNA sequence: TGTGCCAGCAGCCCCCGGGGAACAGATACGCAGTATTTT.

The chain has TRBV9 and TRBJ2-3, with 10 bases identical to TRBD2. V shed 4 bases, J shed 6 bases, and the junction held 5 bases outside the gene matches. From germline, CDR1 is SGDLS and CDR2 YYNGEE. The CDR3 is 14 residues long. CDR3 coding DNA: TGTGCCAGCAGCATTAGCGGGAGGCTCGATACGCAGTATTTT. It yields the protein CASSISGRLDTQYF. The whole variable domain, remainder taken from reference TRBV9 and TRBJ2-3, is DSGVTQTPKHLITATGQRVTLRCSPRSGDLSVYWYQQSLDQGLQFLIQYYNGEERAKGNILERFSAQQFPDLHSELNLSSLELGDSALYFCASSISGRLDTQYFGPGTRLTVL.

In the case of this clonotype: A read error may produce the germline difference seen at one junction end. The V gene is TRBV5-6, the J gene TRBJ1-3, with D possibly being TRBD1 (5 bases). Germline V CDR1 and CDR2: SGHDT, YYEEEE. This CDR3 contains 14 residues. The CDR3 spells CASSLQGLGNTIYF. CDR3 nucleotides: TGCGCCAGCAGCCTCCAGGGACTTGGAAACACCATATATTTT.

This clonotype is categorized as medium-sized. This sequence joins TRBV5-5 and TRBJ2-1, with D unclear. CDR1 and CDR2 from the germline V gene are SGHKS and YYEKEE (reference sequence). V lost 1 base, J lost 7 bases, and 15 bases lay in between. CDR3 length equals 15 residues. CDR3 coding DNA: TGTGCCAGCAGCTTGTGGTCTCAGATTAAAAATGAGCAGTTCTTC. This translates into CASSLWSQIKNEQFF.

CDR3 loop: CASSFHRGPYNEQFF. The CDR3 bases are TGTGCCAGCAGCTTTCACAGGGGGCCCTACAATGAGCAGTTCTTC. The gene calls are TRBV11-3 and TRBJ2-1; TRBD1 matches at 9 bases. The germline CDR1 and CDR2 sequences are SGHNT and YENEEA. There are 15 residues in the CDR3. Trimming took 3 bases from V and 2 from J; bases not matched to a gene: 2. Variable domain in full (rest from reference TRBV11-3 and TRBJ2-1): EAGVVQSPRYKIIEKKQPVAFWCNPISGHNTLYWYLQNLGQGPELLIRYENEEAVDDSQLPKDRFSAERLKGVDSTLKIQPAELGDSAVYLCASSFHRGPYNEQFFGPGTRLTVL.

By proportion, this clonotype is medium-sized. The chain recombines TRBV6-2 or TRBV6-3 with TRBJ2-1, with D perhaps matching TRBD1 (6 bases). V was shortened by 2 bases and J by 5 bases, with 10 bases between the two germline ends. The CDR3 length is 14 residues. Germline values: CDR1 MNHEY, CDR2 SVGEGT. DNA of the CDR3: TGTGCCAGCAGTTACGGGACAACAGACAATGAGCAGTTCTTC. Residues: CASSYGTTDNEQFF.

This clonotype is medium-sized (0.01 to 0.1%) in the sample. The rearrangement uses TRBV6-4 and TRBJ2-3; either TRBD1 or TRBD2 may fit D (5 bases each). Germline V gene data show CDR1 as MRHNA and CDR2 as SNTAGT. Trimming stripped 4 bases from V and 0 bases from J, with 8 bases between. The CDR3 has 14 amino acids. This chain's CDR3 is CASSGDGSTDTQYF. The DNA of the CDR3 is TGTGCCAGCAGTGGGGACGGGAGCACAGATACGCAGTATTTT.

This clonotype was recorded a few times. The chain couples TRBV4-3 to TRBJ1-2; D might be TRBD1 (5 bases). Trimming took 1 base from V and 4 from J, leaving 22 bases between them. The germline gives CDR1 LGHNA, CDR2 YSLEER. CDR3 length equals 18 residues. CDR3 DNA: TGCGCCAGCAGCCAAGGAGGGACCCCCGACCGGGCGGGCTATGGCTACACCTTC. It encodes CASSQGGTPDRAGYGYTF.

The chain recombines TRBV11-3 with TRBJ2-7; D tentatively fits TRBD1 or TRBD2 (7 bases each). The germline V gene has CDR1 SGHNT and CDR2 YENEEA. The CDR3 runs 13 residues. The ends were cut back, 8 bases at V and 5 bases at J, with 16 bases in the middle. The CDR3 loop is CASPGGAHNEQYF. The CDR3 nucleotides read TGTGCCAGCCCAGGGGGGGCGCACAACGAGCAGTACTTC.

This clonotype ranks as large. DNA for the CDR3: TGCAGCGTTCTGGGGCTAGACCAAGAGACCCAGTACTTC. This sequence encodes CSVLGLDQETQYF. The V call is TRBV29-1, the J call TRBJ2-5; D might be TRBD1 (5 bases). Trimming stripped 5 bases from V and 0 bases from J, with 10 bases between. The CDR3 sequence is 13 residues long. In germline, CDR1 is SQVTM, CDR2 ANQGSEA.

In its sample, this clonotype was seen a few times. This chain links TRBV20-1 with TRBJ2-7; unclear D gene. Trimming left V 3 bases short and J 1 base short, with 7 bases between. The CDR3 contains 12 residues. Germline CDR1 reads DFQATT; CDR2 reads SNEGSKA (reference sequence). CDR3 bases: TGCAGTGCTAGGCCCCGGTCCTACGAGCAGTACTTC. It codes for CSARPRSYEQYF.

Within the sample, this clonotype is medium-sized. This sequence joins TRBV12-3 or TRBV12-4 and TRBJ2-1; 7 nucleotides match TRBD2. With V trimmed by 5 bases and J by 0 bases, 4 bases remained unmatched. The CDR3 is made up of 15 amino acids. The CDR3 coding sequence is TGTGCCAGCAGTCCTGGGGGGGGCTCCTACAATGAGCAGTTCTTC. Encoded protein: CASSPGGGSYNEQFF.

This clonotype was observed a few times. This rearrangement joins TRBV7-2 to TRBJ2-1, with D uncertain. The V end was cut by 8 bases, the J end by 10 bases, with 18 bases between. CDR1 is SGHTA and CDR2 is FQGNSA in the germline V gene. The CDR3 totals 13 residues. This CDR3 reads CASAPRNHGEQFF. In DNA, the CDR3 is TGTGCCAGCGCCCCTAGAAATCATGGCGAGCAGTTCTTC.

By share, this clonotype ranks as medium-sized (0.01 to 0.1%). The chain links TRBV11-1 to TRBJ2-5; D is ambiguous. V lost 5 bases and J lost 2, with 9 bases in between. The CDR3 runs 13 residues. CDR1 is SGHAT and CDR2 is FQDESV in the germline V gene (reference sequence). Here the CDR3 reads CASSNAVQETQYF. For the CDR3, the DNA is TGTGCCAGCAGCAACGCCGTACAAGAGACCCAGTACTTC.

This clonotype was counted many times. The chain recombines TRBV30 with TRBJ1-1; the D is unclear. V dropped 3 bases and J dropped 1 base, with 9 bases sitting between them. This CDR3 has 13 amino acids. Looked up from germline, CDR1 is GTSNPN and CDR2 is SVGIG (reference sequence). The CDR3 sequence: CAWSWVGNTEAFF. CDR3 bases: TGTGCCTGGAGCTGGGTTGGGAACACTGAAGCTTTCTTT.

The rearrangement links TRBV29-1 to TRBJ2-3; D is possibly TRBD2 (6 bases). The CDR3 sequence is 13 residues long. V was pared by 3 bases and J by 1 base, with 8 bases between. Germline CDR1 is SQVTM and CDR2 is ANQGSEA. In DNA, the CDR3 is TGCAGCGTTGAGTCTAGCGGCACAGATACGCAGTATTTT. The encoded protein is CSVESSGTDTQYF.

Concerning this clonotype: A much larger clone lies a single base off, so this may be a read error. This CDR3 is missing its conserved last phenylalanine or tryptophan, likely due to a read error. The V gene is TRBV27, the J gene TRBJ1-5, with TRBD1 matching over 7 bases. Losses at the gene ends were 5 bases for V and 2 bases for J; bases not matched to a gene: 3. The CDR3 extends over 14 amino acids. Germline V gene lookup returns CDR1 MNHEY and CDR2 SMNVEV (reference sequence). CDR3 in amino acids: CASSVGQGNQPQHS. CDR3 nucleotide sequence: TGTGCCAGCAGTGTAGGACAGGGCAATCAGCCCCAGCATTCT.